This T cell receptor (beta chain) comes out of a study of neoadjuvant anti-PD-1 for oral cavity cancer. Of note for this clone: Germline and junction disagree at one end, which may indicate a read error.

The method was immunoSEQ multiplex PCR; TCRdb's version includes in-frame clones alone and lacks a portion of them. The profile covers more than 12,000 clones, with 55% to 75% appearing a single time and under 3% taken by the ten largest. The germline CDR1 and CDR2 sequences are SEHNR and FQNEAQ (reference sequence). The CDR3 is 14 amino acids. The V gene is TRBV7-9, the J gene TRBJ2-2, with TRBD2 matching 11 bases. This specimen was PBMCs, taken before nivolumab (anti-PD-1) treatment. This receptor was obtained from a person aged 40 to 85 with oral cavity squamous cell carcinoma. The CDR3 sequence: CASSLAGGSGELFF. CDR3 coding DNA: TGTGCCAGCAGCCTAGCGGGAGGATCCGGGGAGCTGTTTTTT.